The 19 T cell receptor beta chains given below trace back to one sample, sequenced in a study of blood T cells in healthy people across ages. The use of a sample-barcoded 5' primer and a J-beta primer mix characterized a second PCR of about 6 to 12 cycles. TCRdb called the 5' RACE reads again in MiXCR, with one record for every CDR3 protein. The sample lists some 760,000 distinct CDR3 sequences, approximately 25% occurring once. These data are also associated with another study on T cells of mothers and their children.

The sequenced material came from blood. The origin of the receptors is a boy younger than 18 in good health.

This clonotype appeared a few times. The chain couples TRBV4-3 to TRBJ2-5; D perhaps matches TRBD1 (5 bases). Germline V gene lookup returns CDR1 LGHNA and CDR2 YSLEER. CDR3 length: 16 amino acids. The V gene lost 0 bases and the J gene lost 3 bases, with 14 bases spanning the gap. In DNA, the CDR3 is TGCGCCAGCAGCCAAGACTTCGGCAGGGCCGAAGAGACCCAGTACTTC. It yields the protein CASSQDFGRAEETQYF.

This clonotype has only a few counts. The chain employs TRBV28 and TRBJ2-5; D possibly corresponds to TRBD1 (6 bases). This CDR3 has 14 residues. The germline V and J ends were trimmed by 4 bases and 1 base, with 10 bases remaining between them. Germline CDR1 MDHEN, CDR2 SYDVKM. In DNA, the CDR3 is TGTGCCAGCAGTTGGGACACGTCCCAAGAGACCCAGTACTTC. Translated, it gives CASSWDTSQETQYF.

The chain is built from TRBV29-1 and TRBJ1-1; 7 bases agree with TRBD1. The ends lost 3 bases at V and 0 bases at J; junction bases unmatched: 7. Germline V gene sequence: CDR1 SQVTM, CDR2 ANQGSEA. The CDR3 consists of 15 residues. The CDR3 region has the DNA TGCAGCGTTGAGGGCCTAACAGGGGTGAACACTGAAGCTTTCTTT. It yields the protein CSVEGLTGVNTEAFF.

The chain has TRBV10-3 and TRBJ1-6, with TRBD1 identical over 12 bases. After removal of 3 bases from V and 7 bases from J, the junction contained 13 bases not matched to a gene. CDR3 length: 19 residues. Germline assignment: CDR1 ENHRY and CDR2 SYGVKD. DNA of the CDR3: TGTGCCATCAGTGACTTCCCGGGACAGGGGGCGCGCGGCAATTCACCCCTCCACTTT. It translates to CAISDFPGQGARGNSPLHF.

This clonotype was seen a handful of times. CDR3 sequence reads: CASRDRYQETQYF. For the CDR3, the DNA is TGTGCCAGCAGGGACAGGTACCAAGAGACCCAGTACTTC. The chain employs TRBV12-3 or TRBV12-4 and TRBJ2-5; TRBD1 agrees at 7 bases. The V segment lost 6 bases and the J segment 0 bases; nucleotides outside the gene matches: 1. This CDR3 is 13 amino acids long.

This clonotype was seen a few times. Germline and junction disagree at one end, which may indicate a read error. The rearrangement joins TRBV9 to TRBJ1-2; D call uncertain. The CDR3 has 13 amino acids. Per germline, CDR1 SGDLS and CDR2 YYNGEE. The CDR3 region has the DNA TGTGCCAGCAGCGTAGATACCTCGGGTGGCCACACCTTC. Its protein is CASSVDTSGGHTF.

This clonotype was observed a handful of times. The chain carries TRBV7-8 and TRBJ1-5; D gene unclear. Trimming shortened V by 4 bases and J by 4 bases, and 11 bases separated the two germline ends. This CDR3 is built from 14 residues. Germline CDR1 is SGHVS and CDR2 is FQNEAQ. CDR3: CASSYAPQNQPQHF. The CDR3 DNA is TGTGCCAGCAGCTATGCCCCCCAAAATCAGCCCCAGCATTTT. The variable domain in full, with the rest retrieved from reference TRBV7-8 and TRBJ1-5, is GAGVSQSPRYKVAKRGQDVALRCDPISGHVSLFWYQQALGQGPEFLTYFQNEAQLDKSGLPSDRFFAERPEGSVSTLKIQRTQQEDSAVYLCASSYAPQNQPQHFGDGTRLSIL.

The gene calls are TRBV7-2 and TRBJ2-1, with D tentatively TRBD2 (5 bases). With 5 bases removed from V and 3 bases from J, the gap between germline ends came to 17 bases. Germline CDR1 and CDR2: SGHTA and FQGNSA. This CDR3 spans 16 amino acids. The CDR3 DNA follows: TGTGCCAGCAGCCTCCCCAGTGAGACTATCTACAATGAGCAGTTCTTC. Encoded protein: CASSLPSETIYNEQFF.

This chain uses TRBV6-5 with TRBJ2-2; D is unclear. Deletions cut 0 bases from V and 0 bases from J, with 14 bases between. CDR1 MNHEY and CDR2 SVGAGI come from the germline V gene. The CDR3 runs 18 residues. The CDR3 sequence is CASSYSSQVLANTGELFF. As DNA, the CDR3 is TGTGCCAGCAGTTACTCGAGTCAGGTCCTCGCGAACACCGGGGAGCTGTTTTTT.

J is TRBJ2-2 and V is TRBV11-2, with D perhaps matching TRBD1 or TRBD2 (5 bases each). The CDR3 spans 15 residues. V was cut by 1 base and J by 4 bases, with 10 bases left in between. Germline V lookup: CDR1 SGHAT, CDR2 FQNNGV. The CDR3, as DNA: TGTGCCAGCAGCTTAGCAGGGAGCGCCACCGGGGAGCTGTTTTTT. Translation gives CASSLAGSATGELFF.

This clonotype was seen a single time. In DNA, the CDR3 is TGCAGTGCTAGGGGGTGGTGGGGTCCTAGCACAGATACGCAGTATTTT. The encoded protein is CSARGWWGPSTDTQYF. The chain is built from TRBV20-1 and TRBJ2-3; D remains unclear. Germline CDR1 DFQATT, CDR2 SNEGSKA (reference sequence). Between the trimmed V and J ends, which lost 3 bases and 0 bases, there was a span of 16 bases. The CDR3 consists of 16 residues.

This chain links TRBV5-1 with TRBJ1-1, with 10 bases lining up with TRBD1. The germline V gene encodes CDR1 SGHRS and CDR2 YFSETQ. With 2 bases clipped from V and 4 bases from J, the junction kept 11 bases outside the gene matches. The length of the CDR3 is 17 residues. DNA for the CDR3: TGCGCCAGCAGCTTTGAGCGACAGGGGGCTAGGGGCACTGAAGCTTTCTTT. It specifies CASSFERQGARGTEAFF.

This clonotype was found a few times. The V gene is TRBV29-1, the J gene TRBJ2-3; weak D call: TRBD1 (6 bases). There are 12 residues in the CDR3. V dropped 6 bases and J dropped 6 bases, with 13 bases sitting between them. Germline V gene data show CDR1 as SQVTM and CDR2 as ANQGSEA. The CDR3 coding sequence is TGCAGCGTCTCAGGGGACACGGATACGCAGTATTTT. Residues: CSVSGDTDTQYF.

J is TRBJ2-1 and V is TRBV6-6; 7 positions agree with TRBD1. The J call is in doubt because the DNA end fits TRBJ2-5 better. The V gene's germline CDR1 is MNHNY and CDR2 SVGAGI (reference sequence). The CDR3 consists of 15 residues. The CDR3 DNA follows: TGTGCCAGCAGAGGTCCCTCGGACAGGAAAGAGACCCAGTACTTC. Translating gives CASRGPSDRKETQYF.

This clonotype was detected only a few times. The chain links TRBV5-1 to TRBJ2-1, with TRBD1 identical over 8 bases. CDR3 size: 17 residues. V lost 6 bases and J lost 0; bases outside the gene matches: 11. Germline CDR1 reads SGHRS; CDR2 reads YFSETQ. The CDR3 DNA follows: TGCGCCAGCAACCTTAAAACAGGGGGGATCTCCTACAATGAGCAGTTCTTC. The encoded protein is CASNLKTGGISYNEQFF.

The chain couples TRBV7-9 to TRBJ2-4; no reliable D call. V was shortened by 1 base and J by 0 bases, with 10 bases between the two germline ends. The CDR3 is 16 amino acids. Per the germline V gene, CDR1 is SEHNR and CDR2 is FQNEAQ (reference sequence). CDR3 region: CASSLGVELAKNIQYF. Written as DNA, the CDR3 is TGTGCCAGCAGCTTAGGGGTAGAACTAGCCAAAAACATTCAGTACTTC.

The chain combines TRBV10-3 with TRBJ1-3; D remains ambiguous. The CDR3 extends over 14 amino acids. V lost 4 bases and J 0 bases, leaving 7 bases between the germline ends. Per germline, CDR1 ENHRY and CDR2 SYGVKD. The CDR3 is CAISAHTSGNTIYF. In nucleotides, the CDR3 is TGTGCCATCAGTGCACACACCTCTGGAAACACCATATATTTT.

This clonotype appeared a few times. V usage is TRBV6-2 or TRBV6-3 and J usage is TRBJ2-7; D possibly matches TRBD1 or TRBD2 (5 bases each). Germline-derived CDR1 and CDR2 are MNHEY and SVGEGT. The CDR3 runs 12 residues. Trimming cost V 3 bases and J 6 bases, with 9 bases left between them. The CDR3 DNA reads as TGTGCCAGCAGTTATGGGACGGCCGAGCAGTACTTC. Translated: CASSYGTAEQYF.

The J gene is TRBJ2-2, the V gene TRBV25-1; TRBD1 is a possible D gene (5 bases). The CDR3 loop spans 15 amino acids. Germline V gene sequence: CDR1 MGHDK, CDR2 SYGVNS. Trimming left V 3 bases short and J 4 bases short, with 12 bases between. The CDR3 region has the DNA TGTGCCAGCAGTGACCCAGGGTCATTCACCGGGGAGCTGTTTTTT. Translated: CASSDPGSFTGELFF.